Below, one T cell receptor (beta chain) is given with its context. The antigen remains undetermined. The table came from immunoSEQ multiplex PCR; TCRdb's copy has only in-frame clones and leaves some out. The table has tens of thousands of clones, 35% to 45% seen once. The data were taken from a study of neoadjuvant anti-PD-1 for oral cavity cancer. Across the study: Patients without progression received a fourth nivolumab dose around day 43, then surgical resection on days 50-56.

Between the trimmed V and J ends, which lost 0 bases and 12 bases, there was a span of 12 bases. This CDR3 has 12 amino acids. The V gene's germline CDR1 is GTSNPN and CDR2 SVGIG (reference sequence). Findings and limits, study-wide: Only three patients per response group were TCR-analyzed; validation needed.

Specified time point: after neoadjuvant nivolumab, at surgical resection. Stage II-IVA oral cavity squamous cell carcinoma was new and untreated by systemic or radiation therapy. These oral cavity squamous cell carcinomas were HPV-negative and locally advanced. The TCR sequence derives from a person between 35 and 79 years old with oral cavity squamous cell carcinoma. V gene TRBV30 combines with J gene TRBJ2-1, with D maybe TRBD1 (5 bases). The specimen was tumor tissue, collected after nivolumab (anti-PD-1) treatment. In DNA form, the CDR3 reads TGTGCCTGGAGTGTACAGGTGTCTCGGCAGTTCTTC. Protein sequence: CAWSVQVSRQFF.